This T cell receptor (beta chain) was identified during a study of high-grade serous ovarian cancer treatment subgroups. Study summary: Mean per sample: around 13,000 reads, around 7,100 unique TCR beta rearrangements.

Details on this clone: Its matching antigen is unknown.

The tumor samples were collected prior to definitive surgery or chemotherapy. Study outcomes and limitations: CDR1 and CDR2 were left unanalyzed; analyses focused on CDR3. These tumor repertoires lack spatial information from bulk sequencing. Repertoire similarity ranged roughly 0.1 to 0.79 between tumors of one patient.

Assay used: immunoSEQ multiplex PCR; TCRdb lists only in-frame clones, some missing. The table records a few thousand clones, 60% to 75% of them present only once. The TCR comes from a human donor with high-grade serous ovarian cancer. The sample comprised tumor tissue.

CDR3 in amino acids: CASSLTSGYTTDTQYF. The CDR3, as DNA: TGTGCCAGCAGCTTAACTAGCGGGTATACCACAGATACGCAGTATTTT. The V gene is TRBV5-4, the J gene TRBJ2-3; TRBD2 matches 9 bases. Germline-derived CDR1 and CDR2 are SGHNT and YYREEE (reference sequence). This CDR3 comprises 16 residues. V shed 2 bases, J shed 2 bases, and the junction held 6 bases outside the gene matches. Complete variable domain (other parts from reference TRBV5-4 and TRBJ2-3): ETGVTQSPTHLIKTRGQQVTLRCSSQSGHNTVSWYQQALGQGPQFIFQYYREEENGRGNFPPRFSGLQFPNYSSELNVNALELDDSALYLCASSLTSGYTTDTQYFGPGTRLTVL.